Following are 25 T cell receptor beta chains from one sample sequenced in a study of T cell responses to AZD1222 COVID-19 vaccine. Assay used: immunoSEQ multiplex PCR; TCRdb lists only in-frame clones, some missing. The sample has about 120,000 clones, around 94% seen once; the top ten hold roughly 1.6%. The source material was peripheral blood, sampled 28 days after the second AZD1222 dose. These receptor sequences come from an adult who received the AZD1222 COVID-19 vaccine.

This rearrangement joins TRBV28 to TRBJ2-6, with unresolved D. CDR3 length equals 15 residues. V gave up 5 bases and J gave up 0 bases, with 8 bases separating them. Germline V lookup: CDR1 MDHEN, CDR2 SYDVKM. The CDR3 nucleotides are TGTGCCAGCAGTGGGGTCAGCTCTGGGGCCAACGTCCTGACTTTC. Amino acid sequence: CASSGVSSGANVLTF. Full variable domain (outside the CDR3, taken from reference TRBV28 and TRBJ2-6): DVKVTQSSRYLVKRTGEKVFLECVQDMDHENMFWYRQDPGLGLRLIYFSYDVKMKEKGDIPEGYSVSREKKERFSLILESASTNQTSMYLCASSGVSSGANVLTFGAGSRLTVL.

The rearrangement uses TRBV18 and TRBJ2-1; 11 bases align to TRBD2. J gave up 5 bases and V 3 bases, and 9 bases lay outside the gene matches. There are 17 residues in the CDR3. Looked up from germline, CDR1 is KGHSH and CDR2 is LQKENI. CDR3 loop: CASSPVYTSGGNNEQFF. The CDR3 DNA follows: TGTGCCAGCTCACCGGTATATACTAGCGGGGGAAACAATGAGCAGTTCTTC.

The V call is TRBV6-5, the J call TRBJ1-1; a possible D gene is TRBD1 (5 bases). V lost 5 bases, J lost 1 base, and 11 bases lay in between. Germline V gene data show CDR1 as MNHEY and CDR2 as SVGAGI. The CDR3 has 14 residues. The CDR3 coding sequence is TGTGCCAGCAGTACCTCAGGGAGGAACACTGAAGCTTTCTTT. Residues: CASSTSGRNTEAFF.

This sequence joins TRBV6-6 and TRBJ2-5, with D possibly matching TRBD2 (5 bases). The V gene's germline CDR1 is MNHNY and CDR2 SVGAGI (reference sequence). The CDR3 runs to 15 residues. Trimming stripped 3 bases from V and 4 bases from J, with 15 bases between. CDR3 sequence (DNA): TGTGCCAGCAGTTATTCGCCGGACTCAGGAGAGACCCAGTACTTC. This translates into CASSYSPDSGETQYF.

The CDR3 coding sequence is TGTGCCAGCTCTCGAAAAGACGGGACAGGGGAAGCTTTCTTT. Translated: CASSRKDGTGEAFF. The chain uses TRBV18 and TRBJ1-1; 9 bases agree with TRBD1. CDR3 length: 14 amino acids. The germline V gene has CDR1 KGHSH and CDR2 LQKENI. Trimming removed 6 bases from V and 8 bases from J; junction bases left unmatched: 10.

In this sample, this clone turned up once. The genes are TRBV28 and TRBJ1-5, with D maybe TRBD1 (5 bases). CDR3 length equals 13 residues. From germline, CDR1 is MDHEN and CDR2 SYDVKM. V was pared by 3 bases and J by 8 bases, with 11 bases between. The CDR3 coding sequence is TGTGCCAGCAGTTTTTGGGGCGGAGAGCCCCAGCATTTT. This gives the protein CASSFWGGEPQHF.

The chain carries TRBV20-1 and TRBJ1-5; a weak D match, TRBD1 (6 bases). Trimming removed 7 bases from V and 15 bases from J, with 19 bases in between. Germline V CDR1 and CDR2: DFQATT, SNEGSKA (reference sequence). CDR3 size: 11 residues. CDR3 sequence reads: CSVKHRETWHF. The CDR3, as DNA: TGCAGTGTTAAGCACAGGGAAACATGGCATTTT.

The genes are TRBV10-2 and TRBJ1-1; D is unresolved. Trimming pared 8 bases from V and 1 base from J, leaving 8 bases between. The CDR3 extends over 12 amino acids. Germline CDR1 and CDR2: WSHSY and SAAADI. The CDR3 sequence is CASGRANTEAFF. The DNA of the CDR3 is TGCGCCAGCGGAAGGGCGAACACTGAAGCTTTCTTT.

This chain links TRBV24-1 with TRBJ2-5; D might be TRBD1 (6 bases). Trimming stripped 4 bases from V and 0 bases from J, with 14 bases between. Germline-derived CDR1 and CDR2 are KGHDR and SFDVKD. CDR3 size: 16 residues. The DNA for the CDR3 is TGTGCCACCAGTGAACGGGACACCCCGTACCAAGAGACCCAGTACTTC. This codes for CATSERDTPYQETQYF.

This chain uses TRBV27 with TRBJ2-4; TRBD1 matches at 9 bases. Trimming cost V 5 bases and J 3 bases; bases outside gene matches: 5. CDR3 size: 15 residues. Germline-derived CDR1 and CDR2 are MNHEY and SMNVEV (reference sequence). CDR3 sequence: CASSPRQGGKNIQYF. The CDR3 DNA reads TGTGCCAGCAGTCCCCGACAGGGGGGCAAAAACATTCAGTACTTC.

The chain combines TRBV5-1 with TRBJ2-5; TRBD2 matches 7 bases. V was clipped by 3 bases and J by 1 base; unmatched bases: 6. The germline CDR1 and CDR2 sequences are SGHRS and YFSETQ. The CDR3 contains 15 residues. CDR3 protein: CASSSATSAQETQYF. The CDR3 DNA sequence: TGCGCCAGCAGCTCCGCCACTAGCGCCCAAGAGACCCAGTACTTC.

The chain recombines TRBV6-1 with TRBJ1-5; no clear D. V lost 3 bases to trimming and J lost 5 bases, with 5 bases between them. Per germline, CDR1 MNHNS and CDR2 SASEGT. The CDR3 consists of 12 residues. The CDR3 spells CASSEEYQPQHF. The CDR3, as DNA: TGTGCCAGCAGTGAGGAGTATCAGCCCCAGCATTTT.

The V and J genes are TRBV3-1 (or the pseudogene TRBV3-2) and TRBJ2-5; D unresolved. The V gene's germline CDR1 is LGHDT and CDR2 YNNKEL (reference sequence). V lost 2 bases, J lost 5 bases, and 6 bases lay in between. The CDR3 runs to 12 residues. Here the CDR3 reads CASSQLGETQYF. For the CDR3, the DNA is TGTGCCAGCAGCCAATTGGGGGAGACCCAGTACTTC.

The rearrangement joins TRBV6-4 to TRBJ1-3, with a tentative D call TRBD1 (5 bases). Germline V gene lookup returns CDR1 MRHNA and CDR2 SNTAGT. Trimming took 5 bases from V and 0 from J, leaving 14 bases between them. The CDR3 runs 16 residues. CDR3 in DNA: TGTGCCAGCAGTTGGGGGAGGGGAACCTCTGGAAACACCATATATTTT. Its protein is CASSWGRGTSGNTIYF.

The J gene is TRBJ1-2, the V gene TRBV12-3 or TRBV12-4; D is unclear. CDR3 length: 13 amino acids. Between the trimmed V and J ends, which lost 4 bases and 3 bases, there was a span of 9 bases. CDR3 in amino acids: CASSSGLDYGYTF. The CDR3 DNA reads TGTGCCAGCAGTTCAGGACTGGACTATGGCTACACCTTC.

V and J are TRBV3-1 (or the pseudogene TRBV3-2) and TRBJ1-2, with D tentatively TRBD1 (5 bases). There are 14 residues in the CDR3. The germline V gene encodes CDR1 LGHDT and CDR2 YNNKEL (reference sequence). Trimming stripped 2 bases from V and 3 bases from J, with 10 bases between. The DNA of the CDR3 is TGTGCCAGCAGCCAAACCGGGACCTACTATGGCTACACCTTC. It specifies CASSQTGTYYGYTF.

This clone was seen once. The V gene is TRBV1, the J gene TRBJ2-6; the table names TRBD1, a call not compared with the DNA. TRBV1 is shown as a pseudogene. CDR3 size: 17 residues. The chain's CDR3 is CTSSPTNRTGAIYVLTF. CDR3 bases: TGCACCAGCAGCCCTACTAACCGGACAGGGGCGATTTACGTCCTGACTTTC.

The rearrangement joins TRBV3-1 (or the pseudogene TRBV3-2) to TRBJ2-5; 13 bases map to TRBD2. V shed 4 bases, J shed 4 bases, and the junction held 9 bases outside the gene matches. The CDR3 runs 17 residues. Per the germline V gene, CDR1 is LGHDT and CDR2 is YNNKEL (reference sequence). CDR3 region: CASSPNPGLAGRETQYF. In nucleotides, the CDR3 is TGTGCCAGCAGCCCTAACCCGGGACTAGCGGGGCGAGAGACCCAGTACTTC.

The chain joins TRBV15 to TRBJ1-2; 9 positions agree with TRBD1. J was trimmed by 3 bases and V by 3 bases; bases with no gene match: 8. The CDR3 has 16 residues. Germline values: CDR1 LNHNV, CDR2 YYDKDF (reference sequence). The DNA for the CDR3 is TGTGCCACCAGCAGGTTCCGACAGGGGGAATACTATGGCTACACCTTC. Amino acids: CATSRFRQGEYYGYTF. Using reference TRBV15 and TRBJ1-2 for the parts outside the CDR3, the full variable domain is DAMVIQNPRYQVTQFGKPVTLSCSQTLNHNVMYWYQQKSSQAPKLLFHYYDKDFNNEADTPDNFQSRRPNTSFCFLDIRSPGLGDTAMYLCATSRFRQGEYYGYTFGSGTRLTVV.

This sequence joins TRBV19 and TRBJ1-6; no definite D call. The germline V and J ends were trimmed by 3 bases and 7 bases, with 16 bases remaining between them. This CDR3 contains 16 residues. Germline values: CDR1 LNHDA, CDR2 SQIVND (reference sequence). The DNA for the CDR3 is TGTGCCAGTAGTATCTTCTTCCAGCGGTCCAATTCACCCCTCCACTTT. This sequence encodes CASSIFFQRSNSPLHF.

The count of this clone is one. V gene TRBV2 combines with J gene TRBJ1-6; D gene uncertain. V lost 5 bases and J lost 8, with 16 bases in between. Germline CDR1 is SNHLY and CDR2 is FYNNEI. CDR3 length equals 15 residues. CDR3 in DNA: TGTGCCAGCAGTCGACACCTCTTGGCGGATTCACCCCTCCACTTT. This gives the protein CASSRHLLADSPLHF.

The rearrangement uses TRBV6-5 and TRBJ1-5; D is unresolved. CDR3 length equals 15 residues. Germline V gene data show CDR1 as MNHEY and CDR2 as SVGAGI. Deletions cut 7 bases from V and 3 bases from J, with 16 bases between. The CDR3 loop reads CASTEGPRLNQPQHF. The CDR3 DNA follows: TGTGCCAGCACCGAAGGTCCCAGACTCAATCAGCCCCAGCATTTT.

This chain links TRBV10-3 with TRBJ2-1; 13 bases are a match to TRBD2. The CDR3 contains 17 residues. The V gene end was trimmed by 2 bases and the J gene end by 5 bases; junction bases not matched to a gene: 6. Germline CDR1 reads ENHRY; CDR2 reads SYGVKD. In nucleotides, the CDR3 is TGTGCCATCAGTGAGCTCCGACTAGCGGGAGGTCACAATGAGCAGTTCTTC. Protein sequence: CAISELRLAGGHNEQFF.

With respect to this clone: The sample carries other DNA sequences with the same CDR3. The chain recombines TRBV7-2 with TRBJ1-1; D is undetermined. The CDR3 runs 14 residues. The V gene's germline CDR1 is SGHTA and CDR2 FQGNSA. Trimming took off 1 base at V and 1 base at J, with 7 bases between the two ends. The CDR3 DNA is TGTGCCAGCAGCTTAGGAGGCACGAACACTGAAGCTTTCTTT. Translation: CASSLGGTNTEAFF.

This rearrangement joins TRBV7-2 to TRBJ2-1, with TRBD2 matching over 13 bases. The J segment lost 7 bases and the V segment lost 5 bases, leaving 5 bases of the junction unmatched. Germline lookup yields CDR1 SGHTA and CDR2 FQGNSA. CDR3 length: 15 amino acids. DNA of the CDR3: TGTGCCAGCAGCCCAGGGACTAGCGGGACAAATGAGCAGTTCTTC. This encodes CASSPGTSGTNEQFF.